A selection of T cell receptor beta chains follows, all from one sample in a study of vaccination and CD4 T cells after COVID-19. TCRdb ran MiXCR on the PCR reads and lists one entry per CDR3 protein. This sample has about 22,000 distinct CDR3 sequences, with about 50% found just once. Sequences were derived from CD4+ T cells from blood, sampled before SARS-CoV-2 vaccination. The receptors originated from a human donor who had recovered from COVID-19. The CDR3 runs from the conserved cysteine through the conserved F or W. Fields, in order: clone size, J gene, D gene, V gene, CDR3 protein, CDR3 DNA. A D gene is named only where the DNA matches it firmly. Size is stated for part of the rows, as once, few or many counts, or as a class when the clone is expanded.

clone size: few; J gene: TRBJ2-7; D gene: TRBD2; V gene: TRBV7-6; CDR3 protein: CASSRAGLAGKRREQYF; CDR3 DNA: TGTGCCAGCAGCCGGGCGGGACTAGCGGGAAAACGGAGGGAGCAGTACTTC
clone size: few; J gene: TRBJ1-2; D gene: NA; V gene: TRBV20-1; CDR3 protein: CSARTDNYGYTF; CDR3 DNA: TGCAGTGCCCGGACAGACAACTATGGCTACACCTTC
clone size: NA; J gene: TRBJ2-2; D gene: NA; V gene: TRBV29-1; CDR3 protein: CSVLPGRFGTGELFF; CDR3 DNA: TGCAGCGTTCTCCCGGGGCGGTTCGGCACCGGGGAGCTGTTTTTT
clone size: NA; J gene: TRBJ2-2; D gene: NA; V gene: TRBV1; CDR3 protein: CTSSQACRAHNTGELFF; CDR3 DNA: TGCACCAGCAGCCAAGCTTGCAGGGCCCACAACACCGGGGAGCTGTTTTTT
clone size: NA; J gene: TRBJ1-6; D gene: NA; V gene: TRBV25-1; CDR3 protein: CASSESGLSSYNSPLHF; CDR3 DNA: TGTGCCAGCAGTGAATCGGGGCTGAGCTCCTATAATTCACCCCTCCACTTT
clone size: NA; J gene: TRBJ1-2; D gene: TRBD1; V gene: TRBV6-2/TRBV6-3; CDR3 protein: CASSSALGTAYNYGYTF; CDR3 DNA: TGTGCCAGCAGTTCCGCTCTGGGGACAGCTTATAACTATGGCTACACCTTC
clone size: NA; J gene: TRBJ2-5; D gene: NA; V gene: TRBV11-3; CDR3 protein: CASSLGGSQETQYF; CDR3 DNA: TGTGCCAGCAGCTTAGGGGGCAGCCAAGAGACCCAGTACTTC
clone size: NA; J gene: TRBJ1-1; D gene: NA; V gene: TRBV19; CDR3 protein: CASSGPNREAFF; CDR3 DNA: TGTGCCAGTAGTGGTCCCAACAGAGAAGCTTTCTTT
clone size: NA; J gene: TRBJ2-7; D gene: TRBD2; V gene: TRBV20-1; CDR3 protein: CSARGSGRIEQYF; CDR3 DNA: TGCAGTGCTAGAGGTAGCGGGAGAATCGAGCAGTACTTC
clone size: NA; J gene: TRBJ1-2; D gene: NA; V gene: TRBV19; CDR3 protein: CASSVYYGYTF; CDR3 DNA: TGTGCCAGTAGTGTATATTATGGCTACACCTTC
clone size: few; J gene: TRBJ2-3; D gene: NA; V gene: TRBV6-5; CDR3 protein: CASSYGVTDTQYF; CDR3 DNA: TGTGCCAGCAGTTATGGGGTCACAGATACGCAGTATTTT
clone size: NA; J gene: TRBJ2-7; D gene: TRBD1; V gene: TRBV20-1; CDR3 protein: CSATDRDPFNEQYF; CDR3 DNA: TGCAGTGCCACGGACAGGGACCCCTTTAACGAGCAGTACTTC
clone size: NA; J gene: TRBJ2-5; D gene: TRBD2; V gene: TRBV25-1; CDR3 protein: CASSQLAGVKETQYF; CDR3 DNA: TGTGCCAGCAGCCAACTAGCGGGAGTCAAGGAGACCCAGTACTTC
clone size: NA; J gene: TRBJ2-7; D gene: TRBD2; V gene: TRBV28; CDR3 protein: CASSPTSGSYEQYF; CDR3 DNA: TGTGCCAGCAGTCCTACTAGCGGGAGCTACGAGCAGTACTTC
clone size: NA; J gene: TRBJ2-4; D gene: TRBD2; V gene: TRBV20-1; CDR3 protein: CSARGLAGVGNIQYF; CDR3 DNA: TGCAGTGCCAGAGGACTAGCGGGAGTCGGAAACATTCAGTACTTC
clone size: NA; J gene: TRBJ2-5; D gene: NA; V gene: TRBV6-2/TRBV6-3; CDR3 protein: CASSRNQETQYF; CDR3 DNA: TGTGCCAGCAGTCGAAACCAAGAGACCCAGTACTTC
clone size: NA; J gene: TRBJ2-3; D gene: NA; V gene: TRBV10-3; CDR3 protein: CATRGDGGTDTQYF; CDR3 DNA: TGTGCCACCCGGGGTGATGGCGGAACAGATACGCAGTATTTT
clone size: NA; J gene: TRBJ2-7; D gene: NA; V gene: TRBV6-1; CDR3 protein: CATRGSGQREQYF; CDR3 DNA: TGTGCCACTCGGGGGAGTGGGCAGAGGGAGCAGTACTTC
clone size: NA; J gene: TRBJ1-4; D gene: NA; V gene: TRBV28; CDR3 protein: CASSLSSIKKLFF; CDR3 DNA: TGTGCCAGCAGTTTATCGTCAATCAAAAAACTGTTTTTT
clone size: NA; J gene: TRBJ2-3; D gene: TRBD2; V gene: TRBV2; CDR3 protein: CASNVAGSDTQYF; CDR3 DNA: TGTGCCAGCAATGTAGCGGGATCAGATACGCAGTATTTT
clone size: few; J gene: TRBJ1-3; D gene: NA; V gene: TRBV6-1; CDR3 protein: CANNLTGHSGNTIYF; CDR3 DNA: TGTGCCAACAACCTGACAGGACACTCTGGAAACACCATATATTTT
clone size: NA; J gene: TRBJ2-2; D gene: NA; V gene: TRBV2; CDR3 protein: CATSLAENTGELFF; CDR3 DNA: TGTGCCACCAGCTTAGCGGAAAACACCGGGGAGCTGTTTTTT
clone size: few; J gene: TRBJ2-3; D gene: NA; V gene: TRBV7-2; CDR3 protein: CASSLAGVSDTQYF; CDR3 DNA: TGTGCCAGCAGCTTAGCGGGAGTGTCAGATACGCAGTATTTT
clone size: NA; J gene: TRBJ2-1; D gene: TRBD2; V gene: TRBV20-1; CDR3 protein: CSARNRGASGYNEQFF; CDR3 DNA: TGCAGTGCTAGAAACAGAGGGGCTAGCGGATACAATGAGCAGTTCTTC
clone size: NA; J gene: TRBJ2-5; D gene: NA; V gene: TRBV28; CDR3 protein: CASRGSGETQYF; CDR3 DNA: TGTGCCAGCAGAGGGTCGGGAGAGACCCAGTACTTC
clone size: NA; J gene: TRBJ1-1; D gene: NA; V gene: TRBV11-2; CDR3 protein: CASSFPPGEWMNTEAFF; CDR3 DNA: TGTGCCAGCAGCTTCCCCCCAGGGGAATGGATGAACACTGAAGCTTTCTTT
clone size: few; J gene: TRBJ1-4; D gene: NA; V gene: TRBV15; CDR3 protein: CATGGRGENEKLFF; CDR3 DNA: TGTGCCACCGGGGGTCGAGGAGAGAATGAAAAACTGTTTTTT
clone size: few; J gene: TRBJ1-2; D gene: TRBD1; V gene: TRBV5-4; CDR3 protein: CASSGTGSNYGYTF; CDR3 DNA: TGTGCCAGCAGCGGGACAGGGTCCAACTATGGCTACACCTTC
clone size: NA; J gene: TRBJ2-5; D gene: NA; V gene: TRBV6-1; CDR3 protein: CASRAMQETQYF; CDR3 DNA: TGTGCCAGCAGGGCTATGCAAGAGACCCAGTACTTC
clone size: NA; J gene: TRBJ2-3; D gene: NA; V gene: TRBV5-1; CDR3 protein: CASSPDVGLDTQYF; CDR3 DNA: TGCGCCAGCAGCCCGGACGTGGGACTAGATACGCAGTATTTT
clone size: NA; J gene: TRBJ1-4; D gene: TRBD1; V gene: TRBV6-1; CDR3 protein: CASSELDGQGLFF; CDR3 DNA: TGTGCCAGCAGTGAATTAGACGGACAGGGGTTGTTTTTT
clone size: NA; J gene: TRBJ1-2; D gene: NA; V gene: TRBV2; CDR3 protein: CASSIGMSLRTF; CDR3 DNA: TGTGCCAGCAGCATCGGGATGAGCCTCAGAACCTTC
clone size: few; J gene: TRBJ1-1; D gene: NA; V gene: TRBV6-1; CDR3 protein: CASRKYLNTEAFF; CDR3 DNA: TGTGCCAGCAGAAAGTATCTGAACACTGAAGCTTTCTTT
clone size: NA; J gene: TRBJ2-5; D gene: TRBD2; V gene: TRBV7-8; CDR3 protein: CASSWSGRRLETQYF; CDR3 DNA: TGTGCCAGCAGCTGGAGCGGGAGGAGGTTGGAGACCCAGTACTTC
clone size: NA; J gene: TRBJ2-3; D gene: TRBD2; V gene: TRBV30; CDR3 protein: CAWRGLAATDTQYF; CDR3 DNA: TGTGCCTGGAGGGGGCTAGCGGCCACAGATACGCAGTATTTT
clone size: NA; J gene: TRBJ2-3; D gene: TRBD2; V gene: TRBV24-1; CDR3 protein: CATSDSVGLAGGTDTQYF; CDR3 DNA: TGTGCCACCAGTGATTCGGTTGGACTAGCGGGTGGCACAGATACGCAGTATTTT
clone size: NA; J gene: TRBJ2-5; D gene: NA; V gene: TRBV29-1; CDR3 protein: CSVGGPGVSQETQYF; CDR3 DNA: TGCAGCGTAGGCGGGCCCGGGGTATCTCAAGAGACCCAGTACTTC
clone size: once; J gene: TRBJ2-5; D gene: TRBD2; V gene: TRBV7-6; CDR3 protein: CASRPTSSGRETQYF; CDR3 DNA: TGTGCCAGCAGACCTACCTCTAGCGGTAGAGAGACCCAGTACTTC
clone size: NA; J gene: TRBJ2-1; D gene: TRBD2; V gene: TRBV20-1; CDR3 protein: CSAASWLAELYNEQFF; CDR3 DNA: TGCAGTGCCGCCAGTTGGCTAGCGGAACTCTACAATGAGCAGTTCTTC
clone size: NA; J gene: TRBJ1-1; D gene: NA; V gene: TRBV6-2/TRBV6-3; CDR3 protein: CASTGGRLGNTEAFF; CDR3 DNA: TGTGCCAGCACCGGGGGTCGATTGGGTAACACTGAAGCTTTCTTT
clone size: few; J gene: TRBJ1-6; D gene: NA; V gene: TRBV2; CDR3 protein: CASSEAENSPLHF; CDR3 DNA: TGTGCCAGCAGTGAAGCGGAGAATTCACCCCTCCACTTT
clone size: few; J gene: TRBJ1-5; D gene: NA; V gene: TRBV19; CDR3 protein: CASSEQGGQPQHF; CDR3 DNA: TGTGCCAGTAGTGAACAGGGCGGTCAGCCCCAGCATTTT
clone size: few; J gene: TRBJ2-7; D gene: NA; V gene: TRBV7-9; CDR3 protein: CASSSWTGSYEQYF; CDR3 DNA: TGTGCCAGCAGCTCCTGGACGGGTTCTTACGAGCAGTACTTC
clone size: few; J gene: TRBJ1-5; D gene: NA; V gene: TRBV20-1; CDR3 protein: CSASGNPSNQPQHF; CDR3 DNA: TGCAGTGCTTCAGGGAACCCAAGCAATCAGCCCCAGCATTTT
clone size: NA; J gene: TRBJ2-5; D gene: NA; V gene: TRBV10-3; CDR3 protein: CAISVTGETQYF; CDR3 DNA: TGTGCCATCAGTGTTACCGGGGAGACCCAGTACTTC
clone size: NA; J gene: TRBJ2-5; D gene: TRBD2; V gene: TRBV7-2; CDR3 protein: CASSPVAGGSQYF; CDR3 DNA: TGTGCCAGCAGCCCCGTAGCGGGAGGTTCCCAGTACTTC
clone size: NA; J gene: TRBJ2-1; D gene: TRBD2; V gene: TRBV7-6; CDR3 protein: CASSFLAGAPNEQFF; CDR3 DNA: TGTGCCAGCAGCTTCCTAGCGGGAGCCCCCAATGAGCAGTTCTTC
clone size: NA; J gene: TRBJ1-1; D gene: NA; V gene: TRBV6-1; CDR3 protein: CASSEGAMNTEAFF; CDR3 DNA: TGTGCCAGCAGTGAGGGGGCCATGAACACTGAAGCTTTCTTT